These T cell receptor beta chains were read from a single sample in a study of OX40 agonist ivuxolimab in advanced cancers. Generated by immunoSEQ multiplex PCR, the TCRdb table keeps only in-frame clones and is missing some. The table shows about 100,000 clones, with approximately 90% occurring only once. The specimen comprised CD4+ or CD8+ T cells sorted from blood, sampled in a trial of the OX40 agonist ivuxolimab. The receptors shown here come from an adult with an advanced solid tumor such as melanoma, head and neck, liver or kidney cancer. The CDR3 runs from the conserved cysteine through the conserved F or W. D genes are given only for firm matches. Expanded clones get a size class; other rows say once, few or many, or leave the size out.

>NA|TRBD1|15|TRBV7-2|TRBJ2-7
CASSLASGQGYEQYF
TGTGCCAGCAGCTTAGCTTCGGGACAGGGCTACGAGCAGTACTTC
>NA|NA|17|TRBV5-6|TRBJ1-5
CASSRGGGGRDNQPQHF
TGTGCCAGCAGCCGGGGCGGGGGAGGACGGGACAATCAGCCCCAGCATTTT
>NA|TRBD1|15|TRBV18|TRBJ1-1
CASSPDQGASTEAFF
TGTGCCAGCTCACCCGACCAGGGGGCGTCCACTGAAGCTTTCTTT
>NA|NA|12|TRBV7-2|TRBJ1-4
CASSFPNEKLFF
TGTGCCAGCAGCTTTCCTAATGAAAAACTGTTTTTT
>few|NA|15|TRBV5-1|TRBJ1-1
CASSALPRAGTEAFF
TGCGCCAGCAGCGCCCTCCCAAGGGCTGGGACTGAAGCTTTCTTT
>NA|NA|14|TRBV7-2|TRBJ1-2
CASSYGAANYGYTF
TGTGCCAGCAGCTACGGGGCAGCTAACTATGGCTACACCTTC
>NA|NA|14|TRBV5-5|TRBJ1-1
CASTLDVGNTEAFF
TGTGCCAGCACCTTGGACGTAGGGAACACTGAAGCTTTCTTT
>NA|NA|13|TRBV6-1|TRBJ1-2
CASSKAENYGYTF
TGTGCCAGCAGTAAGGCAGAAAACTATGGCTACACCTTC
>NA|TRBD1|15|TRBV5-4|TRBJ2-1
CASSGQGWGYNEQFF
TGTGCCAGCAGCGGACAGGGTTGGGGTTACAATGAGCAGTTCTTC
>NA|NA|14|TRBV27|TRBJ2-3
CASSAGLAYDTQYF
TGTGCCAGCAGTGCAGGCCTGGCATACGATACGCAGTATTTT
>NA|NA|14|TRBV27|TRBJ2-1
CASSLYREGGEQFF
TGTGCCAGCAGTTTGTACAGGGAAGGAGGTGAGCAGTTCTTC
>NA|NA|16|TRBV4-3|TRBJ2-1
CASSQDNYLVDNEQFF
TGCGCCAGCAGCCAAGATAATTATCTAGTAGACAATGAGCAGTTCTTC